A single sample is the source of the 6 T cell receptor beta chains below, sequenced in a study of blood T cell repertoires in COVID-19 (dated by TCRdb to between 2020 and 2021). To prepare the library, the immunoSEQ multiplex PCR assay was applied. Here the immuneACCESS table is served through TCRdb, limited to in-frame sequences with V and J called. Missing clones are a known gap in these copies; in checked studies unresolved V genes cover under half, and the rest lacks a known reason. Recorded for this sample are a few hundred thousand clones; 70% to 90% of them occurred a single time. The biggest ten clones account for roughly 1.2% of the sample. Sequenced input: peripheral blood. These receptors all come from a man aged 35 to 55 with acute or convalescent COVID-19.

This clone occurred a few times. The chain employs TRBV7-9 and TRBJ2-7; 12 bases are a match to TRBD2. The V and J ends lost 2 bases and 6 bases, in that order; junction bases with no gene match: 8. This CDR3 contains 16 residues. Germline CDR1 is SEHNR and CDR2 is FQNEAQ (reference sequence). CDR3 in amino acids: CASSLYPSGRESEQYF. The CDR3 DNA reads as TGTGCCAGCAGCTTATACCCTAGCGGGAGGGAGAGCGAGCAGTACTTC.

Of note for this clone: The same CDR3 also results from other DNA sequences found in this sample. CDR3 DNA sequence: TGTGCCAGCAGTTACTCACCGGGACAGGGGGCCTATGGCTACACCTTC. As protein: CASSYSPGQGAYGYTF. V gene TRBV6-5 combines with J gene TRBJ1-2; 12 nucleotides match TRBD1. V shed 0 bases, J shed 4 bases, and the junction held 3 bases outside the gene matches. The germline V gene has CDR1 MNHEY and CDR2 SVGAGI. The CDR3 contains 16 residues.

The rearrangement joins TRBV7-9 to TRBJ2-1; 8 nucleotides align to TRBD2. Germline loops: CDR1 SEHNR, CDR2 FQNEAQ (reference sequence). The CDR3 spans 17 residues. Unmatched junction bases numbered 16, after V lost 2 bases and J lost 10 bases. The chain's CDR3 is CASSLRIPESGSGEQFF. The CDR3, as DNA: TGTGCCAGCAGCTTAAGGATCCCAGAAAGCGGGAGCGGAGAGCAGTTCTTC.

V usage is TRBV2 and J usage is TRBJ2-2, with D possibly matching TRBD1 (6 bases). Germline assignment: CDR1 SNHLY and CDR2 FYNNEI. CDR3 length equals 13 residues. V dropped 6 bases and J dropped 3 bases, with 8 bases sitting between them. In DNA form, the CDR3 reads TGTGCCAGCAGGACAGGTTACACCGGGGAGCTGTTTTTT. As protein: CASRTGYTGELFF.

The chain recombines TRBV6-5 with TRBJ2-7, with 7 bases identical to TRBD2. V was clipped by 4 bases and J by 10 bases; unmatched bases: 7. Germline loops: CDR1 MNHEY, CDR2 SVGAGI. The CDR3 is 12 residues long. CDR3 amino acids: CASSSDERGQYF. CDR3 bases: TGTGCCAGCAGTTCCGACGAGCGGGGTCAGTACTTC.

V usage is TRBV7-8 and J usage is TRBJ1-1; TRBD1 might be the D (5 bases). Trimming pared 5 bases from V and 8 bases from J, leaving 18 bases between. The CDR3 length is 14 residues. Germline V gives CDR1 SGHVS, CDR2 FQNEAQ. This CDR3 is CASSENVGLGEAFF. In DNA, the CDR3 is TGTGCCAGCAGCGAAAACGTGGGACTAGGGGAAGCTTTCTTT.